This entry is about one TCR beta chain. The target of this receptor is not known. No clone much larger than this one lies a single base away; base qualities are absent. This record belongs to a study of blood T cells in healthy people across ages (dated by TCRdb to the mid-2010s). With respect to the entire study: In model experiments, template switching captured about one uniquely barcoded TCR beta cDNA molecule for every two T cells. Using deep sequencing normalized with unique cDNA molecular identifiers, the study measured how TCR beta repertoire diversity changes with age. The donors were split into four age groups: young (average around 15 years), middle-aged (about 40), aged (around 67) and long-lived (approximately 80). To avoid experimental bias, donors of different ages were distributed randomly across sequencing lanes. Two additional independent replicas of 1 million unique cDNA reads from the same blood draw were analyzed for two donors (one aged 18 to 30 and one aged 80 or older). The full study reports these points: Observed TCR beta diversity per million T cells fell roughly linearly with age, and a significant reduction was already apparent by age about 43. Since profiling was done on bulk unsorted PBMCs, naive and antigen-experienced compartments could not be conclusively compared. The percentage of naive T cells measured by flow cytometry correlated strongly with observed TCR beta diversity. Because donor CMV infection status was unknown, age-related changes in expanded clonotypes were potentially confounded. Compared with the aged group, the long-lived group had more naive CD4+ T cells, fewer expanded clones and increased TCR diversity, suggesting age selection. Estimates of total diversity based on one million sequenced T cells were regarded as lower bounds and as underestimates.

The germline V gene encodes CDR1 MNHNY and CDR2 SVGAGI (reference sequence). The CDR3, cysteine through phenylalanine, is 14 amino acids long. Only CDR3 DNA remains: 42 bases, in frame from the first base. The trim is 4 bases for V and 1 base for J, with a gap of 11 bases between the germline ends. The method was 5' RACE. TCRdb names Illumina HiSeq 2500 as the instrument used. A second PCR of 7 to 11 cycles was performed with a sample-barcoded 5' primer and a J-beta primer mix. A unique molecular identifier was introduced onto each TCR beta cDNA molecule by a template-switch 5' adaptor carrying 12 random nucleotides. At least 2.5 million CDR3-containing paired-end reads were obtained from each sample. First-strand cDNA synthesis was performed from all RNA using the Mint cDNA synthesis kit, with priming by a TRBC-specific oligonucleotide. All cDNA was treated with uracil-DNA glycosylase and then went through a first 18-cycle PCR with the universal primers M1SS and BC2_uni_R. The original methods were these. Each sample was normalized by randomly selecting 1 million high-quality reads, each carrying a distinct molecular identifier. Instead of being binned into consensus sequences, reads with shared molecular identifiers were discarded. MiTCR, with a Q25 quality threshold and the strictest error-elimination algorithm, was used for CDR3 identification, clonotype clustering and error correction. A nonparametric unseen species model with Euler transformation was used to estimate a lower bound on total TCR beta diversity. TCRdb reprocessing: public reads trimmed at Q25 with fastp, clones called with MiXCR, in-frame beta chains kept. Merged by CDR3 protein, the rows form single entries marked with the most common genes and DNA. Here the V and J calls rest on TCRdb's processing, not on the authors' analysis. The sample table shows 550,000 to 700,000 distinct CDR3 sequences, and 27% are seen once. The leading ten clones occupy roughly 18% of the sample.

The roughly 39 donors, aged about 6 to 95 years, were systemically healthy Caucasian individuals from Russia. Approximately 11 milliliters of peripheral blood were drawn from each donor into EDTA-treated Vacutainer tubes. Ficoll-Paque density-gradient centrifugation was used to isolate PBMCs, with at least 6.5 million per sample. Trizol reagent was used to extract total RNA from the PBMCs, yielding at least 6 micrograms per sample. For every donor, flow cytometry on a PBMC aliquot measured the percentage of naive CD45RAhigh/CD27high T cells. The TCR comes from a woman between 65 and 79 years old in good health. This sequence uses TRBV6-6 and TRBJ2-7; there is no confident call for the D gene. The sample was blood. The nucleotides are TGTGCCAGCAGTTTACTTATGGGTTCCTACGAGCAGTACTTC. Translated, it gives CASSLLMGSYEQYF.